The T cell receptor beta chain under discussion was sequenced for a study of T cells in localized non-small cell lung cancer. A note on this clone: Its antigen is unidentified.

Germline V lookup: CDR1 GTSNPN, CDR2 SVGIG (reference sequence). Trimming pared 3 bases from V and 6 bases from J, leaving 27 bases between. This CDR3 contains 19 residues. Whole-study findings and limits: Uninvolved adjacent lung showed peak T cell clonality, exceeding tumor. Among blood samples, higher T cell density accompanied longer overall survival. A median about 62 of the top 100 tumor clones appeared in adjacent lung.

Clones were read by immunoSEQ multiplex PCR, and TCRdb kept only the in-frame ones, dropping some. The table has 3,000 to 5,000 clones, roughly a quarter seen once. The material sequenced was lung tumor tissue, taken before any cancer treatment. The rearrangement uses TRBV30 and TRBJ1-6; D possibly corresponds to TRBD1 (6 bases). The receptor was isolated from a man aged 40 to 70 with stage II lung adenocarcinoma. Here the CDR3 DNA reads TGTGCCTGGAGGTTAGCGGGACACCATTTGGGGCTCGGTAATTCACCCCTCCACTTT. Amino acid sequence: CAWRLAGHHLGLGNSPLHF. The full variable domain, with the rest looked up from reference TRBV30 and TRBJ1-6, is SQTIHQWPATLVQPVGSPLSLECTVEGTSNPNLYWYRQAAGRGLQLLFYSVGIGQISSEVPQNLSASRPQDRQFILSSKKLLLSDSGFYLCAWRLAGHHLGLGNSPLHFGNGTRLTVT.